These T cell receptor beta chains were read from a single sample in a study of blood T cell repertoires in COVID-19. Profiling relied on immunoSEQ multiplex PCR, and the TCRdb table lists in-frame clones only, not all of them. This table has tens of thousands of clones, approximately 86% appearing once. Sequences were obtained from peripheral blood. Every receptor here comes from a woman aged 70 to 79 with active COVID-19. Both conserved end residues are part of each CDR3. Each record gives: D gene, J gene, clone size, V gene, CDR3 protein, CDR3 DNA. The D gene is left open where the match is weak. The size field is filled for only some rows; it gives once, few, many or a size class.

d_gene: TRBD2
j_gene: TRBJ2-2
abundance: .
v_gene: TRBV28
CDR3aa: CASSLRLAGSGELFF
CDR3nt: TGTGCCAGCAGTTTACGGCTAGCGGGATCCGGGGAGCTGTTTTTT

d_gene: TRBD1
j_gene: TRBJ1-5
abundance: .
v_gene: TRBV30
CDR3aa: CAWSTGQLNQPQHF
CDR3nt: TGTGCCTGGAGTACGGGACAGCTCAATCAGCCCCAGCATTTT

d_gene: .
j_gene: TRBJ2-1
abundance: once
v_gene: TRBV11-3
CDR3aa: CASSFTALGGPSYNEQFF
CDR3nt: TGTGCCAGCAGCTTTACGGCCTTGGGGGGGCCCTCCTACAATGAGCAGTTCTTC

d_gene: TRBD1
j_gene: TRBJ2-3
abundance: .
v_gene: TRBV28
CDR3aa: CASSSGGSTDTQYF
CDR3nt: TGTGCCAGCAGTTCAGGGGGATCCACAGATACGCAGTATTTT

d_gene: .
j_gene: TRBJ2-2
abundance: once
v_gene: TRBV19
CDR3aa: CASSHFQGSGELFF
CDR3nt: TGTGCCAGTAGTCATTTTCAGGGAAGCGGGGAGCTGTTTTTT

d_gene: TRBD2
j_gene: TRBJ2-5
abundance: .
v_gene: TRBV18
CDR3aa: CASSPPLAGGQETQYF
CDR3nt: TGTGCCAGCTCACCGCCCCTAGCGGGGGGCCAAGAGACCCAGTACTTC

d_gene: .
j_gene: TRBJ1-1
abundance: .
v_gene: TRBV30
CDR3aa: CARVVTESEAFF
CDR3nt: TGTGCCCGGGTCGTCACGGAGTCCGAAGCTTTCTTT

d_gene: TRBD1
j_gene: TRBJ2-7
abundance: .
v_gene: TRBV29-1
CDR3aa: CSGGQGTYEQYF
CDR3nt: TGCAGCGGAGGACAGGGCACCTACGAGCAGTACTTC

d_gene: TRBD2
j_gene: TRBJ2-7
abundance: .
v_gene: TRBV6-2/TRBV6-3
CDR3aa: CASSYETSGGYEQYF
CDR3nt: TGTGCCAGCAGTTACGAGACTAGCGGAGGATACGAGCAGTACTTC

d_gene: .
j_gene: TRBJ2-1
abundance: once
v_gene: TRBV7-8
CDR3aa: CASSPGGTSSYNEQFF
CDR3nt: TGTGCCAGCAGCCCTGGTGGGACAAGCTCCTACAATGAGCAGTTCTTC

d_gene: TRBD1
j_gene: TRBJ1-3
abundance: .
v_gene: TRBV15
CDR3aa: CATSRDVTGGSSGNTIYF
CDR3nt: TGTGCCACCAGCAGAGACGTGACAGGGGGCAGCTCTGGAAACACCATATATTTT

d_gene: .
j_gene: TRBJ2-5
abundance: .
v_gene: TRBV27
CDR3aa: CASSLGFGETQYF
CDR3nt: TGTGCCAGCAGTTTGGGCTTTGGAGAGACCCAGTACTTC

d_gene: .
j_gene: TRBJ1-1
abundance: .
v_gene: TRBV19
CDR3aa: CASSIVRGFNTEAFF
CDR3nt: TGTGCCAGTAGTATCGTTCGGGGATTTAACACTGAAGCTTTCTTT

d_gene: .
j_gene: TRBJ2-3
abundance: .
v_gene: TRBV12-3/TRBV12-4
CDR3aa: CASSPQQSDTQYF
CDR3nt: TGTGCCAGCAGTCCCCAACAGTCAGATACGCAGTATTTT

d_gene: .
j_gene: TRBJ2-2
abundance: once
v_gene: TRBV7-6
CDR3aa: CASTRGGGAPNTGELFF
CDR3nt: TGTGCCAGCACCCGAGGAGGGGGGGCCCCGAACACCGGGGAGCTGTTTTTT

d_gene: TRBD1
j_gene: TRBJ2-1
abundance: .
v_gene: TRBV7-2
CDR3aa: CASSAAKDRGFFF
CDR3nt: TGTGCCAGCAGCGCCGCCAAGGACAGGGGGTTTTTCTTC

d_gene: TRBD2
j_gene: TRBJ2-1
abundance: .
v_gene: TRBV19
CDR3aa: CASSIKEAGGLWDEQFF
CDR3nt: TGTGCCAGTAGTATAAAAGAGGCGGGGGGCCTCTGGGATGAGCAGTTCTTC

d_gene: .
j_gene: TRBJ2-3
abundance: .
v_gene: TRBV5-1
CDR3aa: CASSRGGQSHTQYF
CDR3nt: TGCGCCAGCAGCCGGGGGGGACAGTCCCATACGCAGTATTTT

d_gene: TRBD2
j_gene: TRBJ2-3
abundance: .
v_gene: TRBV29-1
CDR3aa: CSVAGGSTDTQYF
CDR3nt: TGCAGCGTAGCGGGGGGCAGCACAGATACGCAGTATTTT

d_gene: TRBD2
j_gene: TRBJ2-3
abundance: .
v_gene: TRBV10-1
CDR3aa: CASSESSGGRDTQYF
CDR3nt: TGCGCCAGCAGTGAGTCTAGCGGGGGCCGGGATACGCAGTATTTT

d_gene: .
j_gene: TRBJ1-1
abundance: .
v_gene: TRBV10-1
CDR3aa: CASSEEGDPTEAFF
CDR3nt: TGCGCCAGCAGTGAGGAAGGGGATCCCACTGAAGCTTTCTTT

d_gene: TRBD1
j_gene: TRBJ1-2
abundance: .
v_gene: TRBV10-3
CDR3aa: CAISDVTGASNYGYTF
CDR3nt: TGTGCCATCAGTGACGTTACAGGGGCGTCGAACTATGGCTACACCTTC

d_gene: .
j_gene: TRBJ2-3
abundance: .
v_gene: TRBV12-2
CDR3aa: CASRQGLAGRGGTDTQYF
CDR3nt: TGTGCAAGTCGTCAGGGACTAGCGGGGCGAGGGGGCACAGATACGCAGTATTTT

d_gene: .
j_gene: TRBJ2-2
abundance: .
v_gene: TRBV9
CDR3aa: CASSALRTGELFF
CDR3nt: TGTGCCAGCAGCGCACTCCGCACCGGGGAGCTGTTTTTT

d_gene: .
j_gene: TRBJ2-3
abundance: .
v_gene: TRBV5-1
CDR3aa: CASRDLHTDTQYF
CDR3nt: TGCGCCAGCAGGGACTTGCACACAGATACGCAGTATTTT

d_gene: .
j_gene: TRBJ2-5
abundance: .
v_gene: TRBV6-5
CDR3aa: CATGVGETQYF
CDR3nt: TGTGCCACAGGGGTAGGAGAGACCCAGTACTTC

d_gene: TRBD2
j_gene: TRBJ2-2
abundance: .
v_gene: TRBV5-4
CDR3aa: CASSAGGGATGELFF
CDR3nt: TGTGCCAGCAGCGCCGGCGGGGGGGCCACCGGGGAGCTGTTTTTT

d_gene: .
j_gene: TRBJ2-7
abundance: .
v_gene: TRBV4-1
CDR3aa: CASSQVAGVNWAEQYF
CDR3nt: TGCGCCAGCAGCCAAGTGGCAGGGGTGAATTGGGCCGAGCAGTACTTC

d_gene: .
j_gene: TRBJ2-1
abundance: few
v_gene: TRBV7-9
CDR3aa: CASSFSRGYSYNEQFF
CDR3nt: TGTGCCAGCAGCTTCTCGCGGGGCTACTCCTACAATGAGCAGTTCTTC

d_gene: .
j_gene: TRBJ2-2
abundance: once
v_gene: TRBV9
CDR3aa: CASSVQITGTGELFF
CDR3nt: TGTGCCAGCAGCGTCCAGATCACGGGGACCGGGGAGCTGTTTTTT

d_gene: .
j_gene: TRBJ2-2
abundance: .
v_gene: TRBV29-1
CDR3aa: CSAGRGGTGELFF
CDR3nt: TGCAGCGCGGGCAGGGGGGGCACCGGGGAGCTGTTTTTT

d_gene: .
j_gene: TRBJ2-1
abundance: .
v_gene: TRBV7-9
CDR3aa: CASSAPGWDSRKEQFF
CDR3nt: TGTGCCAGCAGCGCCCCGGGTTGGGACTCCCGCAAAGAGCAGTTCTTC

d_gene: .
j_gene: TRBJ1-5
abundance: .
v_gene: TRBV29-1
CDR3aa: CSVGEGEQPQHF
CDR3nt: TGCAGCGTTGGAGAGGGCGAACAGCCCCAGCATTTT

d_gene: .
j_gene: TRBJ2-5
abundance: .
v_gene: TRBV3-1/TRBV3-2
CDR3aa: CASSQERVGQEGTWDETQYF
CDR3nt: TGTGCCAGCAGCCAAGAACGGGTTGGACAGGAAGGGACTTGGGACGAGACCCAGTACTTC

d_gene: TRBD2
j_gene: TRBJ2-3
abundance: .
v_gene: TRBV7-2
CDR3aa: CASGQGTSGGTDTQYF
CDR3nt: TGTGCCAGCGGCCAAGGGACTAGCGGGGGAACAGATACGCAGTATTTT

d_gene: .
j_gene: TRBJ2-2
abundance: .
v_gene: TRBV6-5
CDR3aa: CASSPGTSAGELFF
CDR3nt: TGTGCCAGCAGCCCGGGGACTTCCGCCGGGGAGCTGTTTTTT

d_gene: .
j_gene: TRBJ1-1
abundance: few
v_gene: TRBV4-2
CDR3aa: CASSQDGPEAFF
CDR3nt: TGTGCCAGCAGCCAAGACGGTCCGGAAGCTTTCTTT

d_gene: .
j_gene: TRBJ2-3
abundance: .
v_gene: TRBV5-1
CDR3aa: CASSGGEKTDTQYF
CDR3nt: TGCGCCAGCAGTGGCGGAGAGAAAACAGATACGCAGTATTTT

d_gene: .
j_gene: TRBJ2-1
abundance: .
v_gene: TRBV24-1
CDR3aa: CATSAPSGQGSYNEQFF
CDR3nt: TGTGCCACCAGTGCCCCCAGCGGGCAGGGCTCCTACAATGAGCAGTTCTTC

d_gene: .
j_gene: TRBJ2-3
abundance: .
v_gene: TRBV27
CDR3aa: CASSWGPTDTQYF
CDR3nt: TGTGCCAGCAGTTGGGGGCCCACAGATACGCAGTATTTT

d_gene: TRBD2
j_gene: TRBJ2-3
abundance: .
v_gene: TRBV19
CDR3aa: CASSISAGGPDTQYF
CDR3nt: TGTGCCAGTAGTATTTCGGCGGGGGGGCCTGATACGCAGTATTTT

d_gene: .
j_gene: TRBJ1-1
abundance: .
v_gene: TRBV5-1
CDR3aa: CASSLVSGGNTEAFF
CDR3nt: TGCGCCAGCAGCTTGGTGTCAGGAGGGAACACTGAAGCTTTCTTT

d_gene: .
j_gene: TRBJ2-7
abundance: .
v_gene: TRBV3-1/TRBV3-2
CDR3aa: CASSQDLGSSYEQYF
CDR3nt: TGTGCCAGCAGCCAAGATCTTGGTAGCTCCTACGAGCAGTACTTC

d_gene: TRBD1
j_gene: TRBJ2-1
abundance: once
v_gene: TRBV19
CDR3aa: CASRQGGYRGEQFF
CDR3nt: TGTGCCAGTAGACAAGGCGGGTACAGGGGTGAGCAGTTCTTC

d_gene: .
j_gene: TRBJ1-4
abundance: .
v_gene: TRBV6-6
CDR3aa: CASRGSGATNEKLFF
CDR3nt: TGTGCCAGCAGGGGGTCGGGGGCAACTAATGAAAAACTGTTTTTT